This T cell receptor beta chain was profiled in a study of blood T cell repertoires in COVID-19. As for the study in general: Whether acute or convalescent, the COVID-19 samples came from the United States, Italy and Spain.

As processed by the authors: Nucleated cell counts were estimated from reference gene primer amplification. Clones were sequenced by immunoSEQ multiplex PCR, and TCRdb holds only the in-frame ones, with some missing. V and J calls and clone size follow that table, whereas D and trimming were derived from the DNA. The top ten clones hold 11% of a sample with 110,000 to 150,000 clones, approximately 90% of them seen once. This receptor was identified in a woman of 80 years or more with acute or convalescent COVID-19. Material for sequencing was peripheral blood.

In nucleotides, the CDR3 is TGTGCCTGGAGACAGGGAGATACGCAGTATTTT. Protein: CAWRQGDTQYF. The chain carries TRBV30 and TRBJ2-3; possibly TRBD1 for D (6 bases). Germline assignment: CDR1 GTSNPN and CDR2 SVGIG (reference sequence). Trimming shortened V by 3 bases and J by 5 bases, and 6 bases separated the two germline ends. The CDR3 has 11 amino acids. The entire variable domain, with the rest obtained from reference TRBV30 and TRBJ2-3, is as follows: SQTIHQWPATLVQPVGSPLSLECTVEGTSNPNLYWYRQAAGRGLQLLFYSVGIGQISSEVPQNLSASRPQDRQFILSSKKLLLSDSGFYLCAWRQGDTQYFGPGTRLTVL.